This T cell receptor (beta chain) was documented in a study of T cells in tuberculosis. V trimming: 3 bases; J trimming: 3 bases; junction bases outside the gene matches: 9. Germline assignment: CDR1 SGDLS and CDR2 YYNGEE. This CDR3 has 15 residues. Sequencing was performed with immunoSEQ multiplex PCR; in TCRdb, only in-frame clones are kept and a portion is missing. The sample shows around 43,000 clones, roughly 96% of them seen only once. Study results and caveats: GMM-specific TCRs were nearer to active tuberculosis alpha repertoires, suggesting expansion. Selection depended on which cryopreserved specimens were available.

In regard to this clone: No antigen is known for it.

This receptor was taken from a donor between 5 and 29 years old with latent tuberculosis or without tuberculosis infection. The specimen was PBMCs. This chain connects TRBV9 to TRBJ2-7, with 7 bases matching TRBD1. CDR3 bases: TGTGCCAGCAGCGCATTCGAGGGGGCTTTCTACGAGCAGTACTTC. The encoded protein is CASSAFEGAFYEQYF.